The TCR beta chain under discussion was sequenced for a study of beta chain features in type 1 diabetes. As every portion of the isolated RNA was reverse transcribed, the sequencing read expressed TCRB transcripts. Assay: immunoSEQ multiplex PCR; the TCRdb copy retains only in-frame clones and omits some. The sample yields some 350,000 clones, about 13% seen once. As regards this clone: The target antigen is unknown.

Study-level points and caveats: All four CD4+ subsets from Type 1 diabetes patients carried moderately but significantly shorter TCRB CDR3s. For type 1 diabetes patients, VDJ junctions showed fewer insertions and more deletions. Naive, central memory and Treg TCRB repertoires appeared more alike in patients than in healthy donors.

The V and J ends lost 0 bases and 2 bases, in that order; junction bases with no gene match: 9. The germline CDR1 and CDR2 sequences are GTSNPN and SVGIG (reference sequence). This CDR3 is built from 17 residues. CD45RO/CCR7/CD25/CD127/CD95/CD27 staining was used to isolate CD4+ naive, central memory, regulatory and stem cell-like memory cells by sorting. Each sorted population was over 98% pure. V usage is TRBV30 and J usage is TRBJ2-3; 9 bases fit TRBD2. This sequence originates from a woman aged 18-35 years with type 1 diabetes. Material: naive CD4+ T cells from blood. This CDR3 reads CAWSVVASGTFTDTQYF. The CDR3 nucleotides are TGTGCCTGGAGTGTAGTGGCTAGCGGGACCTTCACAGATACGCAGTATTTT.